These 5 T cell receptor beta chains were sequenced from one sample in a study of T-cell memory formation after mild COVID-19. TCRdb re-called the 5' RACE reads with MiXCR, one entry per CDR3 protein. The data hold over 350,000 distinct CDR3 sequences, with about 24% observed a single time. Sequencing was done on a sample of PBMCs or a T cell subset sorted from them (not recorded which). The source of these receptors is an adult woman who had mild COVID-19 (a few samples of this study predate the infection). Cell type and time point are not known.

In its sample, this clonotype was seen a few times. The CDR3 bases are TGCGCCAGCAGCGTGGGACAGCCCTACTCCTACGAGCAGTACTTC. Amino acid sequence: CASSVGQPYSYEQYF. This chain uses TRBV5-1 with TRBJ2-7, with TRBD1 identical over 7 bases. The CDR3 contains 15 residues. The germline CDR1 and CDR2 sequences are SGHRS and YFSETQ. Germline trimming cut 4 bases from V and 0 bases from J; bases unmatched to any gene: 7.

This clonotype was seen more than once but under ten times. The chain employs TRBV12-3 or TRBV12-4 and TRBJ1-5, with 9 bases matching TRBD1. The CDR3 extends over 15 amino acids. Losses at the gene ends were 5 bases for V and 4 bases for J; bases not matched to a gene: 6. The CDR3 loop reads CASSIRQGGNQPQHF. CDR3 DNA sequence: TGTGCCAGCAGTATCCGACAGGGGGGGAATCAGCCCCAGCATTTT.

This clonotype was counted a few times. The V and J genes are TRBV12-3 or TRBV12-4 and TRBJ2-1; D gene unclear. V was shortened by 2 bases and J by 3 bases, with 14 bases between the two germline ends. The CDR3 has 16 amino acids. The CDR3 here is CASSLPLGIHYNEQFF. In nucleotides, the CDR3 is TGTGCCAGCAGTTTACCACTGGGAATCCACTACAATGAGCAGTTCTTC.

The chain uses TRBV20-1 and TRBJ1-2; 12 nucleotides align to TRBD1. The germline CDR1 and CDR2 sequences are DFQATT and SNEGSKA (reference sequence). The CDR3 runs 14 residues. Germline trimming cut 6 bases from V and 6 bases from J; bases unmatched to any gene: 8. The CDR3 nucleotides read TGCAGTGCCACAACCGGGACAGGGGGCGATGGCTACACCTTC. It is translated as CSATTGTGGDGYTF.

This clonotype has more than one count but fewer than ten. The chain combines TRBV20-1 with TRBJ2-5; D possibly corresponds to TRBD2 (6 bases). The CDR3 loop spans 16 amino acids. V lost 0 bases, J lost 1 base, and 15 bases lay in between. Per the germline V gene, CDR1 is DFQATT and CDR2 is SNEGSKA (reference sequence). The CDR3 spells CSARDVVAAFQETQYF. CDR3 bases: TGCAGTGCTAGAGATGTGGTAGCGGCCTTCCAAGAGACCCAGTACTTC.